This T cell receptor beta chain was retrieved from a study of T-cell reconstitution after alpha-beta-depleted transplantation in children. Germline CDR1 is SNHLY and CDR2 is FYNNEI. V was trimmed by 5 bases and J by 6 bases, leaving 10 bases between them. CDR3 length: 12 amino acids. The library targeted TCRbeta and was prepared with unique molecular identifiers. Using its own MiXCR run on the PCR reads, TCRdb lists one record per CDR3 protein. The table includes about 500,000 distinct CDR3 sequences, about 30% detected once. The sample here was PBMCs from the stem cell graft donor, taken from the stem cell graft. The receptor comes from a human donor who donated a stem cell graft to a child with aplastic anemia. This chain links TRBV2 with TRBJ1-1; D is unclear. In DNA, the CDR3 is TGTGCCAGCAGTCAGGACGGTCCTGAAGCTTTCTTT. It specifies CASSQDGPEAFF.